This T cell receptor (beta chain) was documented in a study of cytomegalovirus exposure and HLA in healthy donors. Overall study: The 120 or so validation repertoires used a platform that matched the one used for the 600 to 700 first-cohort repertoires, as a later analysis reported. Points from the study as a whole: The finding came from a later analysis; first-cohort TCR clusters tended to co-occur in the 130 or so validation repertoires.

CDR1 and CDR2 from the germline V gene are ENHRY and SYGVKD. The CDR3 has 16 amino acids. The J segment lost 2 bases and the V segment lost 3 bases, leaving 9 bases of the junction unmatched. This clone was counted a single time. Its antigen is currently unknown. Produced via immunoSEQ multiplex PCR; TCRdb's table is partial and in-frame only. In the table there are under 140,000 clones, 70% to 90% of which are singletons. The receptor was isolated from a woman aged 25 to 39 in good health and CMV-seropositive. This chain uses TRBV10-3 with TRBJ2-5; TRBD2 aligns across 7 bases. Sequenced: PBMCs. In DNA form, the CDR3 reads TGTGCCATCAGTGAAGGGAGGGGCCATCGGCAAGAGACCCAGTACTTC. Its translation: CAISEGRGHRQETQYF.